This TCR beta chain was sequenced in a study of cytomegalovirus exposure and HLA in healthy donors. Study context: Some 80 million unique TCR sequences came from HLA-typed donors in an early release. Caucasian-associated ancestry cluster membership applied to approximately 80% of about 370 genotyped donors.

This clone showed up just a few times. Antigen: not known. PCR used 60 Vbeta primers and 13 Jbeta primers. Sequencing used immunoSEQ multiplex PCR; TCRdb keeps in-frame clones, though not all of them. The repertoire includes roughly 120,000 clones, roughly two thirds of them detected once, and 1.6% sits in the top ten. Study-level findings and limits: The authors enumerated over 150 TCR beta chains as linked to cytomegalovirus. Indistinguishable V segments such as TRBV6-2 and TRBV6-3 were excluded.

CDR1 is SEHNR and CDR2 is FQNEAQ in the germline V gene (reference sequence). CDR3 length equals 13 residues. The sample comprised PBMCs. This receptor was obtained from a man aged 30-40 years in good health and CMV-seropositive. The chain couples TRBV7-9 to TRBJ2-5; D remains unclear. The closer fit of TRBJ2-7 to the DNA end suggests the J call may be wrong. CDR3 coding DNA: TGTGCCAGCAGCTTTGAGTTACGCTACGAGCAGTACTTC. It specifies CASSFELRYEQYF.